The entry that follows covers one T cell receptor (beta chain) sequence. There is no known antigen for this receptor. The record has no base qualities; no much larger clone is one base away. The sample is drawn from a study of cytomegalovirus exposure and HLA in healthy donors (dated by TCRdb to between 2016 and 2019). Study-wide context: An earlier analysis of about 560 of the donors reported about 280 Gb of sequence data and 95 million to 120 million unique TCR beta sequences obtained from around 180 million T cells. Roughly 300 gigabases of sequencing data and around 85 million unique TCR sequences made up an early release that covered about 640 HLA-typed donors. Among the roughly 390 genotyped donors, about 85% belonged to the genetic ancestry cluster associated with self-reported Caucasian donors. The study aimed to test whether cataloging public T cell receptors could reveal signatures of past pathogen exposure. The T cell repertoires of 700 or so subjects were profiled by immunosequencing and related to cytomegalovirus serostatus. In addition to the first cohort of 666 subjects, a separate validation cohort of approximately 120 different subjects was used. To predict cytomegalovirus infection status, the study brought together high-throughput TCR immunosequencing, statistical association of individual TCRs with disease status, and machine learning. To study patterns of TCR occurrence, a later analysis re-analyzed previously published TCR beta repertoires from 666 donors and added high-resolution HLA genotyping. Rather than using new phenotypic data, the later analysis identified candidate immune exposures from TCR beta sequences and from how often those sequences occurred across donors. To decide whether each TCR beta V gene segment behaved as functional or pseudogenic, an earlier analysis of some 570 of the donors relied on high-throughput TCR beta sequencing. Donor age, sex, ethnicity and CMV serostatus were compiled alongside the repertoire data. Genome-wide SNP genotypes for about 65% of the 666 donors were used in a later genetic analysis, which treated that subset as a discovery cohort. Every discovery cohort repertoire had been produced on one sequencing platform. HLA typing covered class I and class II loci at four-digit resolution. The number of typed donors differed by locus: about 620-640 for A, B, C, DRB1 and DQB1; some 540 for DQA1; approximately 600 for DPA1; and roughly 490 for DPB1. Roughly five DR-DQ haplotypes were treated as single units for association and clustering because of strong linkage in the cohort. Across around 400 genotyped donors of the cohort, an average of approximately 220,000 unique TCR beta nucleotide sequences per donor were sequenced, and roughly 20% of those sequences were non-productive. What the study reported, not specific to this receptor: The classifier was reported to diagnose cytomegalovirus status with high specificity and sensitivity in both the original and validation cohorts. A few of the identified cytomegalovirus-associated TCR beta chains were confirmed in vitro to be specific for cytomegalovirus antigens. Some IMGT-functional V segments, including TRBV6-2 and TRBV6-3, could not be told apart with the 87-base-pair reads, so those segments were excluded. The study listed approximately 160 TCR beta chains as associated with cytomegalovirus. The presence/absence analyses assumed that sequencing depth was roughly uniform across donors, and that assumption may not be true. A further reported finding was that TCR beta sequences accurately predicted the HLA-A and HLA-B alleles for most subjects in the first cohort. A group of highly shared sequence variants was considered likely to be a technical artifact of the sequencing pipeline. In a later analysis, HLA-associated TCR beta chains were found to be more clonally expanded and to have lower generation probabilities than equally common non-associated chains. According to a later analysis, TCR association rates differed among HLA loci, with DRB1 alleles showing the most associated TCRs and HLA-C alleles showing the fewest. Linkage disequilibrium might explain the correlated functional status among segregating V segments, but an unknown experimental factor could not be excluded. Most CMV-associated TCR beta chains appeared to be HLA-restricted in a later analysis, and the HLA associations seemed to be driven largely by CMV exposure. It was suggested by the authors that the approach could potentially be generalized to other disease states and immunological phenotypes. The only immune exposure information available for the cohort was CMV serostatus. A later analysis reported that several top co-occurrence clusters appeared linked to parvovirus B19, influenza, CMV and Epstein-Barr virus. Specific HLA alleles were associated with roughly 17,000 TCR beta sequences at a false discovery rate of 0.05 in a later analysis. Most TCR sequences were seen in very few donors, while some public TCRs were found in many individuals. Because counts were too low, about 17 rarely observed V segments, including chromosome 9 orphons, were excluded from the earlier analysis of several hundred of the donors. An earlier analysis of approximately 600 of the donors showed that most TCR beta V segments appeared in productive rearrangements either about 87% or about 30% of the time, which broadly matched IMGT annotations. When HLA alleles, especially DR and DQ, strongly co-occurred, attributing TCR associations to individual alleles was difficult. A later genetic analysis associated a missense DCLRE1C variant with V-gene and J-gene trimming of TCR beta chains, and an independent cohort replicated the association. In a later genetic analysis, fewer N-insertions in productive TCRs were reported among donors in an Asian-associated ancestry cluster than the roughly 700-donor mean. This cohort had only TCR beta chains sequenced, and the lack of alpha or paired-chain data limited which features could be detected. Because HLA typing was missing for some donors at each locus, association tests included only the typed subset.

Looking up the germline V gene yields CDR1 SQVTM and CDR2 ANQGSEA. For this chain, trimming is 8 bases at the V end and 4 bases at the J end, and the number of junction bases without a gene match is 8. The CDR3, from cysteine to phenylalanine, totals 14 residues. The DNA shown is the 42-base CDR3, in frame from base 1. The cohort consisted of 666 healthy bone marrow donors. At the time of sampling, all cohort members were nominally healthy, though unrecorded immune exposures were likely present. The donor tested CMV seropositive, placing the donor among the 289 seropositive members of the cohort. A peripheral blood sample was collected from each donor, and TCR beta sequencing was performed on peripheral blood mononuclear cells. The Qiagen DNeasy Blood Extraction Kit was used to extract genomic DNA from the blood cell samples. The library was generated by the immunoSEQ multiplex PCR assay. A mixture of 60 forward primers for TCR Vbeta segments and 13 reverse primers for TCR Jbeta segments was used in the multiplex PCR. The CDR3 region of rearranged TCR beta genes was amplified from genomic DNA with a multiplex PCR assay. On the Illumina HiSeq System, the amplified TCR beta libraries were sequenced as 87-base-pair reads. In the original analysis: In a later analysis, tens of millions of unique TCR beta chains were counted across the 666 repertoires, and around 11 million of these chains were shared by at least two donors. A nearest-neighbor algorithm error-corrected the raw reads and collapsed the reads into unique sequences, merging closely related sequences to remove PCR and sequencing errors. CDR3 sequences were aligned to IMGT reference sequences to assign V, D and J gene segments. For a sequence to be retained, a match of at least six nucleotides to both a V gene segment and a J gene segment was required. Rearrangements were called productive when the CDR3 lacked stop codons and stayed in frame with V and J; all others were non-productive. Following IMGT convention, CDR3 was defined as the stretch from the second conserved V-encoded cysteine to the conserved J-encoded phenylalanine. The earlier analysis of fewer than 700 of the donors excluded sequences that lacked an unambiguous match to a single V gene segment. In an earlier analysis of more than 500 of the donors, a V segment was called functional when productive rearrangements were above 56.7%, and segregating when the standard deviation between donors exceeded 5%. To diagnose cytomegalovirus status from the catalog of TCR beta chain sequences, a statistical classification framework was built. In a later analysis, TCR nucleotide sequences were compared against IMGT/GENE-DB human TR gene sequences so that V and J genes could be assigned. The TCRdist pipeline was used in a later analysis to assign CDR3 sequences and most-parsimonious VDJ recombination scenarios. In a later analysis, each TCR beta chain was defined by its CDR3 amino acid sequence together with its V-gene family, and reads lacking a unique V-gene family were excluded. As a way to deal with suspected cross-contamination and a sequencing artifact, a later analysis dropped 450 to 700 nucleotide sequences that were highly shared and had low generation probability. In a later analysis, a clonal expansion index was calculated for each public chain from normalized within-repertoire ranks of inferred template counts. Generation probabilities in a later analysis came from a VDJ recombination model fitted to out-of-frame rearrangements, and those results were checked against IGoR. In a later analysis, hypergeometric tests were used to score TCR-TCR, TCR-HLA and TCR-CMV co-occurrence, with a repertoire-size bias correction applied to TCR pairs. False discovery rates were estimated in a later analysis by permuting HLA or CMV assignments 20 times. In a later analysis, co-occurring TCRs were grouped using DBSCAN, and TCRdist sequence similarity was added for clustering within HLA-allele-positive subsets. Repertoires with fewer than 30,000 or more than 120,000 public chains, plus five repertoires with anomalous nucleotide sharing, were excluded from co-occurrence clustering. As stored in TCRdb, this immuneACCESS dataset retains in-frame rearrangements with V and J assigned. A fraction of the clones does not appear; measured against another copy, unresolved V genes explain less than half of the discrepancy, and the remainder lacks a known reason. V and J calls and clone size are given by that table; D and trimming were obtained from the DNA. Present in this sample are over 150,000 clones, around 79% of which were seen just once. Roughly 7.5% of the sample is held by the ten biggest clonotypes.

This TCR came from a male donor in good health and CMV-seropositive. Rearrangement joined TRBV29-1 to TRBJ2-1; 10 bases in the junction line up with TRBD1. Sequencing was performed on PBMCs. The CDR3 is CSSIGDRGYNEQFF. The DNA reads TGCAGCTCAATAGGGGACAGGGGTTACAATGAGCAGTTCTTC.